One and the same sample provided the 29 T cell receptor beta chains below, sequenced in a study of T cell repertoires in cytomegalovirus infection. These receptors lack a known antigen. TCRdb reprocessed the reads via MiXCR and lists one record per CDR3 protein. In the table there are about 920,000 distinct CDR3 sequences, roughly a third of which are singletons. Sequenced here: cultured CD8+ T cells from PBMCs, sampled from culture after CMV antigen stimulation. The source is a human donor in good health (CMV status not recorded). Some clones in this sample may be carry-over from other donors' samples.

V and J are TRBV15 and TRBJ2-7, with no clear D. Germline CDR1 LNHNV, CDR2 YYDKDF (reference sequence). V was clipped by 6 bases and J by 7 bases, with 22 bases between them. The CDR3 has 15 amino acids. As DNA, the CDR3 is TGTGCCACCAGTCAGACCCCCTCGGTGCTGCGGGAGCAGTACTTC. Translation: CATSQTPSVLREQYF.

This chain links TRBV5-5 with TRBJ2-2; 10 nucleotides match TRBD1. The trim removed 4 bases at V and 5 bases at J, leaving 11 bases unmatched. The germline V gene has CDR1 SGHKS and CDR2 YYEKEE (reference sequence). The CDR3 sequence is 17 residues long. CDR3 in amino acids: CASSKDRGEVKTGELFF. CDR3 DNA sequence: TGTGCCAGCAGCAAGGACAGGGGGGAAGTAAAAACCGGGGAGCTGTTTTTT.

This chain joins TRBV19 and TRBJ2-1, with 10 nucleotides matching TRBD2. The CDR3 is 17 residues long. J was trimmed by 4 bases and V by 2 bases; bases with no gene match: 8. Germline V lookup: CDR1 LNHDA, CDR2 SQIVND (reference sequence). In nucleotides, the CDR3 is TGTGCCAGTAGTATACAGCCTAGCGGGGGAGAATACAATGAGCAGTTCTTC. Amino acids: CASSIQPSGGEYNEQFF.

As to this clonotype: One end of the junction varies from germline; a read error may be responsible. The rearrangement uses TRBV27 and TRBJ1-4, with 7 bases identical to TRBD1. CDR1 is MNHEY and CDR2 is SMNVEV in the germline V gene (reference sequence). The CDR3 totals 14 residues. The CDR3 region has the DNA TGTGCCAGCAGTTGGCAGGGGGGGAATGGAAAACTGTTTTTT. Its translation is CASSWQGGNGKLFF. Full variable domain (rest looked up from reference TRBV27 and TRBJ1-4): EAQVTQNPRYLITVTGKKLTVTCSQNMNHEYMSWYRQDPGLGLRQIYYSMNVEVTDKGDVPEGYKVSRKEKRNFPLILESPSPNQTSLYFCASSWQGGNGKLFFGSGTQLSVL.

This clonotype was seen only a few times. The rearrangement links TRBV20-1 to TRBJ2-1; D ambiguous. CDR3 length equals 13 residues. V shed 1 base and J shed 6 bases, with 10 bases lying between them. Germline V gives CDR1 DFQATT, CDR2 SNEGSKA (reference sequence). The CDR3 DNA reads TGCAGTGCTAGAGGGGTCCAATTCAATGAGCAGTTCTTC. Protein: CSARGVQFNEQFF.

The chain joins TRBV6-1 to TRBJ2-7, with D hard to call. V gave up 2 bases and J gave up 0 bases, with 8 bases separating them. CDR3 length equals 14 residues. Germline V gene data show CDR1 as MNHNS and CDR2 as SASEGT. The DNA of the CDR3 is TGTGCCAGCAGTGAATGGGTGATCTCCTACGAGCAGTACGTC. As protein: CASSEWVISYEQYV.

This clonotype was found a few times. The chain carries TRBV7-6 and TRBJ2-5; D is possibly TRBD2 (5 bases). Per the germline V gene, CDR1 is SGHVS and CDR2 is FNYEAQ. The length of the CDR3 is 16 residues. Trimming left V 2 bases short and J 0 bases short, with 13 bases between. The DNA of the CDR3 is TGTGCCAGCAGCTTATACGGAGCGGACCACCAAGAGACCCAGTACTTC. Amino acid sequence: CASSLYGADHQETQYF.

V gene TRBV7-9 combines with J gene TRBJ2-7; D gene unclear. CDR1 and CDR2 (germline): SEHNR, FQNEAQ (reference sequence). The CDR3 runs 11 residues. The CDR3 DNA sequence: TGTGCCAGCAGCTCCTCCCACGAGCAGTACGTC. Its protein is CASSSSHEQYV.

This clonotype appeared once. A read error may account for a junction end that differs from germline. The rearrangement links TRBV6-1 to TRBJ2-2; 13 bases map to TRBD2. Germline CDR1 and CDR2: MNHNS and SASEGT. This CDR3 contains 19 residues. The CDR3 DNA follows: TGTGCCAACAGTGCCGGACTAGCGGGGGCCTCGAGGAACACCGGGGAGCTGTTTTTT. Its translation is CANSAGLAGASRNTGELFF.

Here the CDR3 reads CASSQGSRPPPNEKLFF. In DNA form, the CDR3 reads TGCGCCAGCAGCCAAGGGTCCCGCCCTCCCCCAAATGAAAAACTGTTTTTT. The rearrangement links TRBV4-3 to TRBJ1-4; D not resolved. The CDR3 is 17 residues long. The V end was cut by 1 base, the J end by 5 bases, with 17 bases between. Germline CDR1 reads LGHNA; CDR2 reads YSLEER.

This clonotype was seen only a few times. V and J are TRBV7-6 and TRBJ1-3; D perhaps matches TRBD1 (5 bases). V was clipped by 3 bases and J by 0 bases, with 12 bases between them. Germline V gene data show CDR1 as SGHVS and CDR2 as FNYEAQ. CDR3 length equals 16 residues. CDR3 residues: CASSLRDSLSGNTIYF. The CDR3 nucleotides are TGTGCCAGCAGCTTGCGAGACAGCCTCTCTGGAAACACCATATATTTT.

As regards this clonotype: A junction end diverges from the germline sequence, so it may reflect a read error. The CDR3 sequence: CASSLSRSGTNVLTF. For the CDR3, the DNA is TGTGCCAGCAGTTTGTCGCGCTCTGGGACCAACGTCCTGACTTTC. V usage is TRBV6-2 or TRBV6-3 and J usage is TRBJ2-6; unclear D gene. Germline CDR1 reads MNHEY; CDR2 reads SVGEGT. This CDR3 has 15 residues.

CDR3 loop: CASSEDNMGIPTYNEQFF. The CDR3 DNA sequence: TGTGCCAGCAGTGAAGACAATATGGGAATCCCAACCTACAATGAGCAGTTCTTC. The J gene is TRBJ2-1, the V gene TRBV6-1; D uncertain. V was cut by 1 base and J by 2 bases, with 18 bases left in between. The CDR3 has 18 residues. Germline values: CDR1 MNHNS, CDR2 SASEGT.

In its sample, this clonotype was seen many times. The V call is TRBV4-1, the J call TRBJ2-5; no clear D. Germline V lookup: CDR1 MGHRA, CDR2 YSYEKL. V lost 0 bases, J lost 2 bases, and 10 bases lay in between. The CDR3 loop spans 15 amino acids. The chain's CDR3 is CASSQDKGRQETQYF. The CDR3 DNA reads as TGCGCCAGCAGCCAAGATAAAGGCAGACAAGAGACCCAGTACTTC.

With respect to this clonotype: A read error is possible here, since a much larger clone lies one base away. The chain is built from TRBV7-4 and TRBJ2-7; TRBD2 might be the D (7 bases). The germline V gene has CDR1 SGHVT and CDR2 SQSDAQ. The CDR3 loop spans 16 amino acids. The chain's CDR3 is CASSSRGGVLTYELYF. The CDR3 bases are TGTGCCAGCAGCTCGAGGGGGGGGGTCCTCACCTACGAGCTGTACTTC.

This clonotype was detected ten times or more. The chain links TRBV7-8 to TRBJ1-2, with TRBD1 matching over 9 bases. Germline lookup yields CDR1 SGHVS and CDR2 FQNEAQ. V gave up 5 bases and J gave up 4 bases; unmatched junction bases: 8. This CDR3 spans 15 amino acids. In DNA form, the CDR3 reads TGTGCCAGCAGCCCAACCGGGACAGGGACCTATGGCTACACCTTC. Amino acid sequence: CASSPTGTGTYGYTF.

The sample holds many counts of this clonotype. This chain links TRBV12-3 or TRBV12-4 with TRBJ1-1; maybe TRBD1 (6 bases). Trimming shortened V by 3 bases and J by 2 bases, and 10 bases separated the two germline ends. This CDR3 has 14 amino acids. In nucleotides, the CDR3 is TGTGCCAGCAGTTTCGGGGGCAGCAACACTGAAGCTTTCTTT. Translating gives CASSFGGSNTEAFF.

This clonotype turned up a few times. The CDR3 coding sequence is TGTGCCAGCAGCTTAATCCGGACGGATAGCACAGATACGCAGTATTTT. It specifies CASSLIRTDSTDTQYF. The V and J genes are TRBV7-3 and TRBJ2-3; no clear D gene. This CDR3 comprises 16 residues. From germline, CDR1 is SGHTA and CDR2 FQGTGA. V lost 1 base, J lost 0 bases, and 11 bases lay in between.

This clonotype appeared a few times. The chain joins TRBV5-5 to TRBJ2-1; TRBD2 aligns across 7 bases. The CDR3 runs to 16 residues. The V gene end was trimmed by 4 bases and the J gene end by 10 bases; junction bases not matched to a gene: 17. Per germline, CDR1 SGHKS and CDR2 YYEKEE (reference sequence). The CDR3 nucleotides are TGTGCCAGCAGCGCGGGCGCTAGCGGATCGCCCAGGGAGCAGTTCTTC. Translating gives CASSAGASGSPREQFF.

This clonotype was observed a handful of times. The rearrangement links TRBV6-4 to TRBJ2-1; D not certain. Looked up from germline, CDR1 is MRHNA and CDR2 is SNTAGT. CDR3 length equals 15 residues. Trimming shortened V by 2 bases and J by 2 bases, and 10 bases separated the two germline ends. In DNA, the CDR3 is TGTGCCAGCAGTGACATCGGTGTAGCCTACAATGAGCAGTTCTTC. This encodes CASSDIGVAYNEQFF.

The V call is TRBV7-9, the J call TRBJ1-2; D uncertain. The V end was cut by 5 bases, the J end by 4 bases, with 17 bases between. This CDR3 is built from 15 residues. In germline, CDR1 is SEHNR, CDR2 FQNEAQ (reference sequence). The CDR3 sequence is CASSQLLGSSYGYTF. The CDR3, as DNA: TGTGCCAGCAGCCAGCTCCTGGGGAGCTCCTATGGCTACACCTTC.

V and J are TRBV27 and TRBJ2-7; possibly TRBD1 for D (5 bases). This CDR3 is built from 12 residues. CDR1 and CDR2 (germline): MNHEY, SMNVEV (reference sequence). V was clipped by 6 bases and J by 3 bases, with 9 bases between them. CDR3 region: CASRRRGYEQYV. CDR3 sequence (DNA): TGTGCCAGCAGAAGAAGGGGCTACGAGCAGTACGTC.

The J gene is TRBJ1-2, the V gene TRBV7-3, with D possibly being TRBD1 (5 bases). V was cut by 2 bases and J by 0 bases, with 13 bases left in between. This CDR3 is built from 16 residues. Germline assignment: CDR1 SGHTA and CDR2 FQGTGA. The DNA of the CDR3 is TGTGCCAGCAGCTTAGAAGAGGGACGGACTAACTATGGCTACACCTTC. Protein sequence: CASSLEEGRTNYGYTF. Drawing the rest from reference TRBV7-3 and TRBJ1-2, the complete variable domain is GAGVSQTPSNKVTEKGKYVELRCDPISGHTALYWYRQSLGQGPEFLIYFQGTGAADDSGLPNDRFFAVRPEGSVSTLKIQRTERGDSAVYLCASSLEEGRTNYGYTFGSGTRLTVV.

This clonotype was counted a few times. The chain employs TRBV29-1 and TRBJ2-2; a possible D gene is TRBD1 (5 bases). Trimming took off 7 bases at V and 2 bases at J, with 11 bases between the two ends. From germline, CDR1 is SQVTM and CDR2 ANQGSEA. This CDR3 is 13 amino acids long. The CDR3 reads CSAFRVNTGELFF. CDR3 DNA sequence: TGCAGCGCCTTCAGGGTAAACACCGGGGAGCTGTTTTTT.

This clonotype has more than one count but fewer than ten. This chain's CDR3 is CASSYSWGHSTGELFF. DNA for the CDR3: TGTGCCAGCAGTTACTCGTGGGGGCATAGCACCGGGGAGCTGTTTTTT. The rearrangement uses TRBV6-5 and TRBJ2-2, with a weak D call TRBD1 (6 bases). The V gene lost 0 bases and the J gene lost 4 bases, with 12 bases spanning the gap. Germline CDR1 and CDR2: MNHEY and SVGAGI. The CDR3 sequence is 16 residues long.

J is TRBJ2-2 and V is TRBV6-5; 8 bases map to TRBD2. This CDR3 spans 18 amino acids. V was clipped by 2 bases and J by 5 bases; unmatched bases: 13. Germline-derived CDR1 and CDR2 are MNHEY and SVGAGI. CDR3 coding DNA: TGTGCCAGCAGTTACGGGGCGTGGCGGGGGGCCGGGACCGGGGAGCTGTTTTTT. Its protein is CASSYGAWRGAGTGELFF.

This chain connects TRBV20-1 to TRBJ2-1, with TRBD2 matching over 10 bases. The CDR3 runs to 14 residues. V was clipped by 3 bases and J by 4 bases; unmatched bases: 3. Germline-derived CDR1 and CDR2 are DFQATT and SNEGSKA (reference sequence). In nucleotides, the CDR3 is TGCAGTGCTAGTAAGCGGGGGGGATACAATGAGCAGTTCTTC. Its translation is CSASKRGGYNEQFF.

This clonotype was recorded at least ten times. V gene TRBV19 combines with J gene TRBJ1-2; 9 bases match TRBD1. This CDR3 comprises 13 residues. Germline lookup yields CDR1 LNHDA and CDR2 SQIVND (reference sequence). Trimming at V came to 7 bases and at J to 4 bases, leaving 4 bases not matched to a gene. The CDR3: CASTTGGGYGYTF. The DNA of the CDR3 is TGTGCCAGTACAACAGGGGGCGGCTATGGCTACACCTTC.

The chain combines TRBV7-9 with TRBJ1-1; 8 bases match TRBD1. The CDR3 sequence is 13 residues long. J lost 4 bases, V lost 6 bases, and 4 bases had no gene match. The V gene's germline CDR1 is SEHNR and CDR2 FQNEAQ (reference sequence). CDR3 sequence (DNA): TGTGCCAGCAGGCACAGGGGGAGCACTGAAGCTTTCTTT. Protein product: CASRHRGSTEAFF.